These T cell receptor beta chains were read from a single sample in a study of blood T cells in healthy people across ages. One entry per CDR3 protein, called by TCRdb with MiXCR from the 5' RACE reads. The sample yields 1,800,000 or so distinct CDR3 sequences, roughly two fifths seen once. Specimen: blood. The receptor source for this set is a human donor in good health. Both conserved end residues are part of each CDR3. A D gene is named only where the DNA matches it firmly. The size of a clone is reported for some rows only, either as once, few or many, or as a class for expanded clones.

len | j_gene | v_gene | abundance | d_gene | CDR3nt | CDR3aa
16 | TRBJ2-3 | TRBV25-1 | . | . | TGTGCCAGCAGTGAATGGGGATTTCTGATCACAGATACGCAGTATTTT | CASSEWGFLITDTQYF
18 | TRBJ2-7 | TRBV6-2/TRBV6-3 | . | TRBD2 | TGTGCCAGCAGTTACGGCCGAGGGCGGGGGGCCAGCTCCTACGAGCAGTACTTC | CASSYGRGRGASSYEQYF
17 | TRBJ2-4 | TRBV10-3 | once | TRBD2 | TGTGCCATCAGTGAGACTAGCGGGATTGGGGCCAAAAACATTCAGTACTTC | CAISETSGIGAKNIQYF
14 | TRBJ2-7 | TRBV5-1 | . | TRBD1 | TGCGCCAGCAGCGTCCGGGACAGCTTCTACGAGCAGTACTTC | CASSVRDSFYEQYF
17 | TRBJ1-5 | TRBV28 | . | TRBD1 | TGTGCCAGCAGTCCCCGGCGGAAACAGGGGAGCAATCAGCCCCAGCATTTT | CASSPRRKQGSNQPQHF
15 | TRBJ2-3 | TRBV4-3 | . | . | TGCGCCAGCAGCCCGGGACCCGCACGCACAGATACGCAGTATTTT | CASSPGPARTDTQYF
17 | TRBJ2-7 | TRBV6-2/TRBV6-3 | . | TRBD2 | TGTGCCAGCAGCCCAGGACTAGCGGGGGGACTAACCTACGAGCAGTACTTC | CASSPGLAGGLTYEQYF
16 | TRBJ1-1 | TRBV20-1 | . | . | TGCAGTGTCAAAGGGGGGGGGCGCGGGATGAACACTGAAGCTTTCTTT | CSVKGGGRGMNTEAFF
14 | TRBJ2-3 | TRBV4-1 | few | . | TGCGCCAGCAGCCAGAGGACTCTTGGGGATACGCAGTATTTT | CASSQRTLGDTQYF
14 | TRBJ1-2 | TRBV5-6 | . | . | TGTGCCAGCAGTTCCGGAGATATGTTACGGGGCTACACCTTC | CASSSGDMLRGYTF
15 | TRBJ1-2 | TRBV5-4 | . | TRBD1 | TGTGCCAGCAGCCGGGGAGGGGGCTTTAACTATGGCTACACCTTC | CASSRGGGFNYGYTF
11 | TRBJ1-2 | TRBV29-1 | . | . | TGCAGCGTTGTTTTTGGGGATGGCTACACCTTC | CSVVFGDGYTF
12 | TRBJ2-1 | TRBV7-9 | . | . | TGTGCCAGCAGCTCTGACAGTTTATCGCAGTTCTTC | CASSSDSLSQFF
14 | TRBJ1-2 | TRBV15 | . | . | TGTGCCACCAACAAGGACAGAGCTAACTATGGCTACACCTTC | CATNKDRANYGYTF
15 | TRBJ2-7 | TRBV15 | many | TRBD1 | TGTGCCACCAGCAGAGAGACAGGGAGCTCCTACGAGCAGTACTTC | CATSRETGSSYEQYF
14 | TRBJ1-4 | TRBV28 | . | . | TGTGCCAGCAGTTCACCCGAGCTCAATGAAAAACTGTTTTTT | CASSSPELNEKLFF
14 | TRBJ2-1 | TRBV6-6 | once | . | TGTGCCAGCAGTCAGGGACTTTTCTCCTACGAGCAGTTCTTC | CASSQGLFSYEQFF